A single sample gave rise to the 7 T cell receptor beta chains below, sequenced in a study of blood T cell repertoires in COVID-19. Assay: immunoSEQ multiplex PCR; the TCRdb copy retains only in-frame clones and omits some. The sample contains around 330,000 clones, about 87% of which appear only once. Sequenced: peripheral blood. The origin of the receptors is a woman aged 30 to 39 with COVID-19, enrolled during active disease.

This chain joins TRBV7-9 and TRBJ2-1; 7 nucleotides align to TRBD1. Germline CDR1 is SEHNR and CDR2 is FQNEAQ (reference sequence). J was trimmed by 8 bases and V by 5 bases; bases with no gene match: 3. This CDR3 is 12 amino acids long. The CDR3 region has the DNA TGTGCCAGCAGCCGTACAGGGGATGAGCAGTTCTTC. This codes for CASSRTGDEQFF.

The V call is TRBV13, the J call TRBJ1-1; 8 bases match TRBD1. The V gene end was trimmed by 4 bases and the J gene end by 5 bases; junction bases not matched to a gene: 9. The CDR3 contains 15 residues. In germline, CDR1 is PRHDT, CDR2 FYEKMQ (reference sequence). The CDR3 protein is CASSSGQGGGTEAFF. The CDR3 nucleotides read TGTGCCAGCAGCTCAGGACAGGGAGGGGGGACTGAAGCTTTCTTT.

This chain connects TRBV7-2 to TRBJ2-1; D is ambiguous. CDR1 is SGHTA and CDR2 is FQGNSA in the germline V gene. This CDR3 has 16 amino acids. Deletions cut 0 bases from V and 0 bases from J, with 9 bases between. The CDR3 DNA reads TGTGCCAGCAGCTTAGCGTATTCCAGCTCCTACAATGAGCAGTTCTTC. Its translation: CASSLAYSSSYNEQFF.

The rearrangement links TRBV5-1 to TRBJ1-1; 10 bases fit TRBD1. The V gene end was trimmed by 6 bases and the J gene end by 6 bases; junction bases not matched to a gene: 11. The CDR3 runs 15 residues. Germline loops: CDR1 SGHRS, CDR2 YFSETQ. The CDR3 sequence: CASTYLGTGDSEAFF. The CDR3 DNA reads as TGCGCCAGCACGTATTTGGGGACAGGGGATTCTGAAGCTTTCTTT.

The chain couples TRBV11-2 to TRBJ2-5, with D perhaps TRBD2 (6 bases). The germline V gene encodes CDR1 SGHAT and CDR2 FQNNGV. CDR3 length equals 15 residues. V was pared by 5 bases and J by 5 bases, with 18 bases between. This chain's CDR3 is CASSGPGLQSETQYF. The CDR3 bases are TGTGCCAGCAGCGGACCGGGACTGCAGTCGGAGACCCAGTACTTC.

The rearrangement joins TRBV12-2 to TRBJ2-7; the table gives TRBD1 as D, unverified against the DNA. TRBV12-2 is labeled a pseudogene. This CDR3 spans 15 amino acids. The DNA of the CDR3 is TGTGCAAGTCGCTTGACTGACAGGGGCTCCTACGAGCAGTACGTC. Translation gives CASRLTDRGSYEQYV.

The J gene is TRBJ1-4, the V gene TRBV19; a possible D gene is TRBD1 (6 bases). The CDR3 runs to 15 residues. V was clipped by 6 bases and J by 7 bases, with 18 bases between them. CDR1 and CDR2 from the germline V gene are LNHDA and SQIVND (reference sequence). The CDR3 coding sequence is TGTGCCAGTAGCGCTACGTGGGGGGGCCGTGAAAAACTGTTTTTT. Amino acids: CASSATWGGREKLFF.